This TCR beta chain was sequenced in a study of blood T cell repertoires in COVID-19 (dated by TCRdb to the early 2020s). With regard to the full study: Samples from collaborators originated in the United States, Italy and Spain and spanned both the acute and convalescent phases of COVID-19. The prospective study material was composed of cDNA or gDNA derived from T cells, B-cell-depleted T cells, or PBMCs. The dataset comprised deeply sampled blood TCRbeta repertoires from subjects exposed to, actively infected with, or recovered from COVID-19. The repertoires were made available in a free public database intended to serve as a resource for research on the immune response to SARS-CoV-2. Samples were obtained from the ongoing ImmuneRACE study (first 160 participants) and from over 1,000 subjects provided by 6 global collaborators. Nearly every sample came with metadata listing a de-identified subject ID, COVID-19 status, age in years and sex. Where HLA class I and class II types were available, the types were taken from metadata supplied by the sample provider, not from assay-based typing.

On the study overall, not on this receptor specifically: The quantity of clinical and demographic metadata differed by source and by participant and was supplied without curation.

Taken from the germline V gene (reference sequence), the CDR1 and CDR2 loops are LNHDA and SQIVND. The CDR3 holds 15 amino acids from the cysteine to the phenylalanine. Solely the CDR3 DNA is kept, with 45 bases framed from the first base. V trim: 2 bases; J trim: 7 bases; unmatched bases: 3. The immunoSEQ Assay, a bias-controlled multiplex PCR, was used to amplify TCRbeta CDR3 regions from genomic DNA. The authors' analysis ran thus. Within the assay, amplification of reference gene primers was used to estimate how many nucleated cells each sample contained. To quantify the absolute abundance of each unique TCRbeta CDR3 rearrangement, sequence reads were collapsed and filtered. For each sample, productive Simpson clonality was calculated as the square root of Simpson's diversity index over productive rearrangements. This is the immuneACCESS table as TCRdb keeps it, with only in-frame sequences that have V and J called. A part of the clones is gone; compared with another copy, unresolved V genes explain less than half, and the rest is unexplained. Clonal size and the V and J genes are those of that table, whereas D and trimming came from the DNA. The sample data list about 270,000 clones, and around nine tenths of these were observed just once. Clones ranked in the top ten supply roughly 8.5% of the sample.

Note on this clone: Its cognate antigen has yet to be identified. Nothing much larger sits one base from this clone, and base qualities are not available.

Each collaborating institution followed its own protocols to collect whole blood in K2EDTA tubes. Collaborator samples were shipped for TCRbeta analysis as frozen whole blood, isolated PBMCs, or DNA extracted from either sample type. The sequence links TRBV19 to TRBJ1-6; the central 9 bases match TRBD1. Sequenced input: peripheral blood. This sequence originates from a man aged 35-49 years with active or convalescent COVID-19. The bases are TGTGCCAGTAGTATACGGACAGGGGACAATTCACCCCTCCACTTT. Its product reads: CASSIRTGDNSPLHF.